This entry features one TCR beta chain sequence. The antigen remains undetermined. CDR1 and CDR2 from the germline V gene are LGHNA and YSLEER. There are 13 residues in the CDR3. Trimming cost V 0 bases and J 9 bases, with 9 bases left between them. This entry comes from a study of cytomegalovirus exposure and HLA in healthy donors. 13 Jbeta primers and 60 Vbeta primers were used for the PCR. Produced via immunoSEQ multiplex PCR; TCRdb's table is partial and in-frame only. The sample has roughly 120,000 clones; the top ten hold 2.5% to 3%. General observations from the study: Segments of the TCR beta V type were, in most cases, productive about 87% or about 30% of the time in an earlier analysis. Analyzed later, association rates of TCRs varied across HLA loci, with DRB1 most and HLA-C fewest. Most TCR sequences were seen very rarely across donors, but some public TCRs occurred in many.

Sequences were obtained from PBMCs. The origin of this receptor is a man aged 25-45 years in good health and CMV-seronegative. The chain has TRBV4-3 and TRBJ2-1, with a weak D call TRBD2 (5 bases). The CDR3 nucleotides read TGCGCCAGCAGCCAAGAGCTCGGAGGTGAGCAGTTCTTC. Translating gives CASSQELGGEQFF.